This is a list of T cell receptor beta chains from one sample in a study of shared T cell receptors in the human thymus. The method was immunoSEQ multiplex PCR; TCRdb's version includes in-frame clones alone and lacks a portion of them. The sample contains roughly 410,000 clones, 95% of which appear only once. The sample comprised thymocytes. The receptor source for this set is a human donor. Both conserved end residues are part of each CDR3. The order of the fields is J gene, clone size, V gene, D gene, CDR3 protein, CDR3 DNA. A D gene is named only where the DNA matches it firmly. Only some rows state a clone size, as once, few, many or a class for expanded clones.

J gene: TRBJ2-5
clone size: NA
V gene: TRBV28
D gene: TRBD2
CDR3 protein: CASSLGLSSGKEETQYF
CDR3 DNA: TGTGCCAGCAGTTTAGGACTCTCTAGCGGGAAAGAAGAGACCCAGTACTTC

J gene: TRBJ1-2
clone size: few
V gene: TRBV19
D gene: NA
CDR3 protein: CASSMPGNYGYTF
CDR3 DNA: TGTGCCAGTAGTATGCCAGGGAACTATGGCTACACCTTC

J gene: TRBJ2-3
clone size: NA
V gene: TRBV6-4
D gene: NA
CDR3 protein: CASSEGGTFTDTQYF
CDR3 DNA: TGTGCCAGCAGTGAAGGGGGGACCTTCACAGATACGCAGTATTTT

J gene: TRBJ2-1
clone size: once
V gene: TRBV27
D gene: TRBD2
CDR3 protein: CASSFGLAGGPPYNEQFF
CDR3 DNA: TGTGCCAGCAGTTTCGGACTAGCGGGAGGGCCCCCGTACAATGAGCAGTTCTTC

J gene: TRBJ1-3
clone size: NA
V gene: TRBV12-5
D gene: TRBD1
CDR3 protein: CASGLATADRPSGNTIYF
CDR3 DNA: TGTGCTAGTGGTTTGGCCACCGCGGACAGGCCCTCTGGAAACACCATATATTTT

J gene: TRBJ1-4
clone size: NA
V gene: TRBV9
D gene: NA
CDR3 protein: CASSVDVRANEKLFF
CDR3 DNA: TGTGCCAGCAGCGTGGACGTCCGCGCTAATGAAAAACTGTTTTTT

J gene: TRBJ1-5
clone size: NA
V gene: TRBV28
D gene: NA
CDR3 protein: CASSYVRVGNQPQHF
CDR3 DNA: TGTGCCAGCAGTTACGTCAGGGTAGGCAATCAGCCCCAGCATTTT

J gene: TRBJ2-2
clone size: NA
V gene: TRBV4-3
D gene: NA
CDR3 protein: CASSQEGLKLSVPKPRRGELFF
CDR3 DNA: TGCGCCAGCAGCCAAGAGGGTCTGAAGCTTTCGGTACCCAAACCCCGAAGGGGGGAGCTGTTTTTT

J gene: TRBJ2-7
clone size: NA
V gene: TRBV11-2
D gene: NA
CDR3 protein: CASSLEIHASGDNFSYEQYF
CDR3 DNA: TGTGCCAGCAGCTTAGAAATCCACGCCTCAGGGGATAATTTTTCCTACGAGCAGTACTTC

J gene: TRBJ2-7
clone size: NA
V gene: TRBV5-4
D gene: TRBD2
CDR3 protein: CASSFYPPGLAVFSSYEQYF
CDR3 DNA: TGTGCCAGCAGCTTCTACCCTCCGGGACTAGCCGTATTTAGCTCCTACGAGCAGTACTTC

J gene: TRBJ1-6
clone size: NA
V gene: TRBV13
D gene: NA
CDR3 protein: CASSLTHGLSSYNSPLHF
CDR3 DNA: TGTGCCAGCAGCCTTACCCACGGGTTAAGCTCCTATAATTCACCCCTCCACTTT

J gene: TRBJ1-1
clone size: NA
V gene: TRBV7-8
D gene: TRBD1
CDR3 protein: CASSFPWAGGLAEAFF
CDR3 DNA: TGTGCCAGCAGCTTCCCGTGGGCAGGGGGCCTGGCTGAAGCTTTCTTT

J gene: TRBJ2-7
clone size: NA
V gene: TRBV27
D gene: NA
CDR3 protein: CATTGDSSYEQYF
CDR3 DNA: TGTGCCACCACAGGCGATAGCTCCTACGAGCAGTACTTC

J gene: TRBJ1-1
clone size: NA
V gene: TRBV28
D gene: NA
CDR3 protein: CASRALGGLGTEAFF
CDR3 DNA: TGTGCCAGCAGGGCCTTGGGGGGCCTGGGCACTGAAGCTTTCTTT

J gene: TRBJ1-2
clone size: NA
V gene: TRBV28
D gene: NA
CDR3 protein: CASSLDNVYNYGYTF
CDR3 DNA: TGTGCCAGCAGTTTAGATAATGTTTATAACTATGGCTACACCTTC

J gene: TRBJ2-7
clone size: NA
V gene: TRBV15
D gene: NA
CDR3 protein: CATSRGEQPVEQYF
CDR3 DNA: TGTGCCACCAGCAGAGGTGAGCAGCCAGTGGAGCAGTACTTC

J gene: TRBJ2-6
clone size: NA
V gene: TRBV13
D gene: NA
CDR3 protein: CASSLGCCRGQVAGDQRANVLTF
CDR3 DNA: TGTGCCAGCAGCTTAGGCTGTTGCAGGGGGCAGGTAGCGGGAGATCAGAGGGCCAACGTCCTGACTTTC

J gene: TRBJ1-3
clone size: NA
V gene: TRBV5-4
D gene: NA
CDR3 protein: CASSFWQADPGNTIYF
CDR3 DNA: TGTGCCAGCAGCTTTTGGCAGGCCGATCCTGGAAACACCATATATTTT

J gene: TRBJ2-1
clone size: NA
V gene: TRBV30
D gene: TRBD2
CDR3 protein: CAWSVRPSGRIEEQFF
CDR3 DNA: TGTGCCTGGAGTGTACGTCCCAGCGGGAGAATTGAGGAGCAGTTCTTC

J gene: TRBJ2-1
clone size: NA
V gene: TRBV18
D gene: NA
CDR3 protein: CASSPRRTEGHNEQFF
CDR3 DNA: TGTGCCAGCTCACCAAGGCGGACCGAAGGACACAATGAGCAGTTCTTC

J gene: TRBJ2-4
clone size: once
V gene: TRBV4-1
D gene: NA
CDR3 protein: CASSQIGDGKNIQYF
CDR3 DNA: TGCGCCAGCAGCCAGATAGGGGACGGCAAAAACATTCAGTACTTC

J gene: TRBJ2-7
clone size: NA
V gene: TRBV28
D gene: TRBD1
CDR3 protein: CASRLGPTGTYEQYF
CDR3 DNA: TGTGCCAGCAGGCTAGGGCCGACAGGGACCTACGAGCAGTACTTC